This T cell receptor beta chain was captured by sequencing in a study of control samples from healthy donors and cancer patients. TCRdb keeps only in-frame clones here, not all; method: immunoSEQ multiplex PCR. The sample includes under 70,000 clones, approximately 95% seen only once; the top ten take about 1.1%. V was cut by 0 bases and J by 5 bases, with 7 bases left in between. Germline assignment: CDR1 LGHNA and CDR2 YSLEER. The CDR3 runs 13 residues. The count of this clone is one. V is TRBV4-3 and J is TRBJ1-1; D not certain. Sequencing used blood. The receptor was isolated from a woman aged 18-35 years in good health. As DNA, the CDR3 is TGCGCCAGCAGCCAAGACAGTCAGACTGAAGCTTTCTTT. Protein: CASSQDSQTEAFF.